This entry features one T cell receptor beta chain sequence. This entry belongs to a study of blood T cell repertoires in COVID-19. The CDR3 loop spans 15 amino acids. Germline CDR1 is SGDLS and CDR2 is YYNGEE. Trimming took 3 bases from V and 3 from J, leaving 15 bases between them. Clones were read by immunoSEQ multiplex PCR, and TCRdb kept only the in-frame ones, dropping some. The data hold approximately 300,000 clones, with roughly 85% observed a single time. V usage is TRBV9 and J usage is TRBJ1-2; D unresolved. The sample consisted of PBMCs or T cells enriched from blood (not recorded which). The receptor was derived from a woman under 40 who had been exposed to COVID-19. The DNA for the CDR3 is TGTGCCAGCAGCGAACTAACCCGAAGTCACTATGGCTACACCTTC. Its protein product is CASSELTRSHYGYTF.